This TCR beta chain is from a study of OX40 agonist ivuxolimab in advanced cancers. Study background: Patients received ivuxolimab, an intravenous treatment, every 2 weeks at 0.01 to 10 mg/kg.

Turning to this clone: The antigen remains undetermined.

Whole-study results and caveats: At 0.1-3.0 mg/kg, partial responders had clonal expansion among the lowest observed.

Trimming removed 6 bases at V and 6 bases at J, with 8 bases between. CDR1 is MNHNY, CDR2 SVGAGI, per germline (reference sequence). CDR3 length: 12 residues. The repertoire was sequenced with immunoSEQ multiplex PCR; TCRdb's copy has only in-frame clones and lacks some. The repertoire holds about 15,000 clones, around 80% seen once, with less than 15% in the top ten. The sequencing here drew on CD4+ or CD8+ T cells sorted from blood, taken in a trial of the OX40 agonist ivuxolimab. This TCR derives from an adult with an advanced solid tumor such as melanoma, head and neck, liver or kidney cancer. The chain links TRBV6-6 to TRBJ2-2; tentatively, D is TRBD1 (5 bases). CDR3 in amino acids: CASSLGAGELFF. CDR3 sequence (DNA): TGTGCCAGCAGCTTAGGGGCCGGGGAGCTGTTTTTT.